This T cell receptor beta chain is drawn from a study of early T cells in non-severe SARS-CoV-2 infection. Study outcomes and limitations: Lookups in VDJdb leaned toward anti-spike CD8 responses and missed private and CD4 specificities.

This clonotype was counted at least ten times. What it binds is unknown. Attachment of unique molecular identifiers to individual cDNA molecules was performed. In TCRdb, the 5' RACE reads were re-called with MiXCR into one record per CDR3 protein. Of 80,000 to 95,000 distinct CDR3 sequences listed, roughly 15% are singletons. Trimming left V 1 base short and J 7 bases short, with 8 bases between. Germline CDR1 reads SGHVS; CDR2 reads FQNEAQ. The CDR3 is 13 residues long. Sequencing was performed on whole blood, taken at baseline. The receptor comes from an adult who was a healthcare worker with PCR-confirmed SARS-CoV-2 infection or an uninfected control (not recorded which). This rearrangement joins TRBV7-8 to TRBJ1-5, with a weak D call TRBD1 (5 bases). The CDR3 nucleotides read TGTGCCAGCAGCTTAGACGGGGGGCAGCCCCAGCATTTT. This sequence encodes CASSLDGGQPQHF.